This TCR beta chain was identified in a study of T cells in narcolepsy. Study-wide results and limits: Autoreactive clone sequences were missing from some blood memory CD4+ repertoires. Blood of same and different patients, but not healthy controls, reportedly held recurring autoreactive clonotypes.

A note on this clone: Its antigen is currently unknown.

Sequencing was performed with immunoSEQ multiplex PCR; in TCRdb, only in-frame clones are kept and a portion is missing. The sample lists approximately 26,000 clones; more than 75% were seen once. The receptor was derived from a human donor in good health. Material: memory (CD45RA-) CD4+ T cells from blood.

This chain's CDR3 is CASSLPWPGRTYNEQFF. The CDR3 DNA is TGTGCCAGCAGCTTACCCTGGCCAGGGCGAACCTACAATGAGCAGTTCTTC. The chain employs TRBV7-2 and TRBJ2-1; maybe TRBD1 (5 bases). The CDR3 consists of 17 residues. The V gene's germline CDR1 is SGHTA and CDR2 FQGNSA. Deletions cut 2 bases from V and 2 bases from J, with 16 bases between.